A single sample is the source of the 23 T cell receptor beta chains below, sequenced in a study of T cells in localized non-small cell lung cancer. Measured with immunoSEQ multiplex PCR; TCRdb has only the in-frame clones, and not every one. The sample gives some 64,000 clones, 80% to 90% of which show up once; roughly 5% is in the top ten. The sample was PBMCs, taken before any cancer treatment. These receptor sequences come from a man aged 40 to 70 with stage II lung adenocarcinoma.

The chain links TRBV15 to TRBJ2-7; D may be TRBD1 (6 bases). V lost 3 bases and J lost 2, with 14 bases in between. The CDR3 runs 15 residues. Germline CDR1 LNHNV, CDR2 YYDKDF (reference sequence). CDR3 bases: TGTGCCACCAGCAGGACGAGGGGGTTACCCTACGAGCAGTACTTC. It specifies CATSRTRGLPYEQYF.

V and J are TRBV4-2 and TRBJ1-2, with D perhaps TRBD1 (6 bases). The CDR3 sequence is 14 residues long. Deletions cut 4 bases from V and 3 bases from J, with 12 bases between. Germline V gene sequence: CDR1 LGHNA, CDR2 YNFKEQ. CDR3 sequence: CASSRGRGDYGYTF. The CDR3 nucleotides read TGTGCCAGCAGCCGTGGAAGGGGGGACTATGGCTACACCTTC.

This clone was recorded a few times. This chain uses TRBV6-5 with TRBJ1-1; D might be TRBD1 (5 bases). V was shortened by 6 bases and J by 1 base, with 9 bases between the two germline ends. In germline, CDR1 is MNHEY, CDR2 SVGAGI. This CDR3 has 13 amino acids. The CDR3: CASRYDRNTEAFF. The DNA for the CDR3 is TGTGCCAGCAGGTACGACAGGAACACTGAAGCTTTCTTT.

The J gene is TRBJ2-2, the V gene TRBV15; D gene ambiguous. Germline CDR1 and CDR2: LNHNV and YYDKDF (reference sequence). Trimming cost V 0 bases and J 5 bases, with 19 bases left between them. This CDR3 has 18 residues. The CDR3 loop is CATSRDPPGVVSTGELFF. The CDR3, as DNA: TGTGCCACCAGCAGAGATCCCCCTGGGGTGGTTTCGACCGGGGAGCTGTTTTTT.

The V and J genes are TRBV4-1 and TRBJ1-1, with 7 bases lining up with TRBD1. CDR3 size: 15 residues. V shed 4 bases, J shed 3 bases, and the junction held 8 bases outside the gene matches. From germline, CDR1 is MGHRA and CDR2 YSYEKL. The CDR3 here is CASSLRDRDDTEAFF. CDR3 in DNA: TGCGCCAGCAGCCTCCGAGACAGGGACGACACTGAAGCTTTCTTT.

The chain couples TRBV9 to TRBJ2-3; D might be TRBD1 (5 bases). Germline lookup yields CDR1 SGDLS and CDR2 YYNGEE. Trimming took off 0 bases at V and 4 bases at J, with 9 bases between the two ends. The CDR3 spans 14 residues. CDR3 nucleotide sequence: TGTGCCAGCAGCGTAGGACAGCGTTCAGATACGCAGTATTTT. Amino acids: CASSVGQRSDTQYF.

The gene calls are TRBV5-1 and TRBJ2-3; tentatively, D is TRBD2 (6 bases). This CDR3 contains 15 residues. V lost 0 bases to trimming and J lost 2 bases, with 10 bases between them. The germline V gene has CDR1 SGHRS and CDR2 YFSETQ. CDR3 amino acids: CASSLAGLLTDTQYF. The CDR3 DNA follows: TGCGCCAGCAGCTTGGCGGGACTTCTCACAGATACGCAGTATTTT.

The chain carries TRBV11-3 and TRBJ2-3, with 10 bases that match TRBD2. The CDR3 spans 15 residues. V was pared by 5 bases and J by 0 bases, with 2 bases of the junction left unmatched. Germline V gene lookup returns CDR1 SGHNT and CDR2 YENEEA. CDR3 sequence (DNA): TGTGCCAGCAGCCTTAGCGGGGGGAGCACAGATACGCAGTATTTT. Translating it yields CASSLSGGSTDTQYF. Full variable domain (missing parts from reference TRBV11-3 and TRBJ2-3): EAGVVQSPRYKIIEKKQPVAFWCNPISGHNTLYWYLQNLGQGPELLIRYENEEAVDDSQLPKDRFSAERLKGVDSTLKIQPAELGDSAVYLCASSLSGGSTDTQYFGPGTRLTVL.

This rearrangement joins TRBV30 to TRBJ1-1; possible D gene TRBD1, 6 bases. The germline gives CDR1 GTSNPN, CDR2 SVGIG (reference sequence). The CDR3 runs 13 residues. Trimming cost V 2 bases and J 1 base, with 8 bases left between them. The CDR3 sequence is CAWSTDRNTEAFF. DNA of the CDR3: TGTGCCTGGAGTACGGACAGGAACACTGAAGCTTTCTTT.

This rearrangement joins TRBV7-2 to TRBJ2-3, with D hard to call. Germline CDR1 is SGHTA and CDR2 is FQGNSA. This CDR3 is 14 amino acids long. V lost 5 bases and J 2 bases, leaving 11 bases between the germline ends. The DNA for the CDR3 is TGTGCCAGCAGCCGACGACCCACCACAGATACGCAGTATTTT. Encoded protein: CASSRRPTTDTQYF.

This chain links TRBV11-3 with TRBJ1-4; D gene unclear. Germline-derived CDR1 and CDR2 are SGHNT and YENEEA. This CDR3 spans 14 amino acids. The ends were cut back, 4 bases at V and 5 bases at J, with 11 bases in the middle. The CDR3 DNA reads as TGTGCCAGCAGCTCCCATGAGGAGAATGAAAAACTGTTTTTT. Translating it yields CASSSHEENEKLFF.

This chain links TRBV7-6 with TRBJ1-4, with TRBD1 matching 10 bases. The CDR3 has 14 amino acids. J lost 7 bases, V lost 5 bases, and 4 bases had no gene match. Germline values: CDR1 SGHVS, CDR2 FNYEAQ. CDR3 sequence: CASSPTGGVEKLFF. The CDR3, as DNA: TGTGCCAGCAGCCCGACAGGGGGCGTTGAAAAACTGTTTTTT.

The rearrangement joins TRBV9 to TRBJ1-3; no firm D call. The CDR3 covers 15 residues. Trimming left V 0 bases short and J 0 bases short, with 7 bases between. Germline CDR1 is SGDLS and CDR2 is YYNGEE. CDR3 sequence reads: CASSVVASSGNTIYF. The CDR3 DNA reads as TGTGCCAGCAGCGTAGTCGCGAGCTCTGGAAACACCATATATTTT.

V is TRBV18 and J is TRBJ1-5; TRBD1 agrees at 10 bases. The V and J ends lost 3 bases and 5 bases, in that order; junction bases with no gene match: 4. CDR1 is KGHSH and CDR2 is LQKENI in the germline V gene. The length of the CDR3 is 15 residues. The CDR3 coding sequence is TGTGCCAGCTCACCCGCGGACAGGGGGGATCAGCCCCAGCATTTT. It is translated as CASSPADRGDQPQHF.

This clone was observed a few times. This chain connects TRBV7-2 to TRBJ2-3; tentatively, D is TRBD1 (5 bases). The V gene lost 4 bases and the J gene lost 6 bases, with 11 bases spanning the gap. Germline CDR1 and CDR2: SGHTA and FQGNSA. This CDR3 has 13 amino acids. CDR3: CASSSGHFDTQYF. The CDR3 DNA reads TGTGCCAGCAGCTCAGGACATTTCGATACGCAGTATTTT.

This clone was seen more than once but under ten times. The chain couples TRBV18 to TRBJ1-5, with D tentatively TRBD1 (5 bases). Deletions cut 3 bases from V and 7 bases from J, with 13 bases between. The germline V gene encodes CDR1 KGHSH and CDR2 LQKENI. This CDR3 spans 14 amino acids. The CDR3 region has the DNA TGTGCCAGCTCACCGAGGGACCTCGAGCAGCCCCAGCATTTT. Protein sequence: CASSPRDLEQPQHF.

This chain connects TRBV10-2 to TRBJ2-3; D is uncertain. Between the trimmed V and J ends, which lost 7 bases and 0 bases, there was a span of 11 bases. This CDR3 is built from 14 residues. Per the germline V gene, CDR1 is WSHSY and CDR2 is SAAADI. The DNA of the CDR3 is TGCGCCAGCACCCCCTGGACCAGCACAGATACGCAGTATTTT. This encodes CASTPWTSTDTQYF.

This clone appeared a few times. The chain has TRBV7-2 and TRBJ2-1; 9 bases match TRBD2. The CDR3 spans 15 residues. In germline, CDR1 is SGHTA, CDR2 FQGNSA. Trimming removed 5 bases from V and 7 bases from J; junction bases left unmatched: 9. The chain's CDR3 is CASSVKAGGPNEQFF. CDR3 DNA: TGTGCCAGCAGCGTAAAGGCGGGAGGGCCGAATGAGCAGTTCTTC.

CDR3 nucleotide sequence: TGCGCCAGCAGCCAAGACGGACAAGGCTATGGCTACACCTTC. This gives the protein CASSQDGQGYGYTF. The chain employs TRBV4-1 and TRBJ1-2, with D tentatively TRBD1 (5 bases). CDR1 MGHRA and CDR2 YSYEKL come from the germline V gene. The CDR3 is 14 residues long. V lost 0 bases to trimming and J lost 4 bases, with 9 bases between them.

As regards this clone: The junction does not match germline at one end; this may be a read error. The chain combines TRBV5-5 with TRBJ2-5, with D perhaps TRBD1 (6 bases). Germline CDR1 SGHKS, CDR2 YYEKEE (reference sequence). CDR3 length: 14 residues. DNA for the CDR3: TGTGCCAGCAGCTTGACAGGGTTAAGAGAGCCCCAGTACTTC. Encoded protein: CASSLTGLREPQYF.

The rearrangement links TRBV6-6 to TRBJ2-3, with D possibly matching TRBD2 (6 bases). V gave up 0 bases and J gave up 8 bases, with 9 bases separating them. Germline V CDR1 and CDR2: MNHNY, SVGAGI (reference sequence). The CDR3 loop spans 13 amino acids. The CDR3 sequence is CASSYSIGGTQYF. The DNA of the CDR3 is TGTGCCAGCAGTTACTCGATCGGGGGTACGCAGTATTTT.

V usage is TRBV10-3 and J usage is TRBJ2-7, with D possibly matching TRBD1 (5 bases). V lost 3 bases, J lost 2 bases, and 8 bases lay in between. Germline V gives CDR1 ENHRY, CDR2 SYGVKD. CDR3 length: 13 residues. Here the CDR3 reads CAISEQDAYEQYF. For the CDR3, the DNA is TGTGCCATCAGTGAACAGGACGCCTACGAGCAGTACTTC.

This chain joins TRBV19 and TRBJ1-1; D is unresolved. V lost 3 bases to trimming and J lost 5 bases, with 13 bases between them. The V gene's germline CDR1 is LNHDA and CDR2 SQIVND (reference sequence). The CDR3 consists of 14 residues. In nucleotides, the CDR3 is TGTGCCAGTAGTATGTGGGGATGGAGAACTGAAGCTTTCTTT. As protein: CASSMWGWRTEAFF.